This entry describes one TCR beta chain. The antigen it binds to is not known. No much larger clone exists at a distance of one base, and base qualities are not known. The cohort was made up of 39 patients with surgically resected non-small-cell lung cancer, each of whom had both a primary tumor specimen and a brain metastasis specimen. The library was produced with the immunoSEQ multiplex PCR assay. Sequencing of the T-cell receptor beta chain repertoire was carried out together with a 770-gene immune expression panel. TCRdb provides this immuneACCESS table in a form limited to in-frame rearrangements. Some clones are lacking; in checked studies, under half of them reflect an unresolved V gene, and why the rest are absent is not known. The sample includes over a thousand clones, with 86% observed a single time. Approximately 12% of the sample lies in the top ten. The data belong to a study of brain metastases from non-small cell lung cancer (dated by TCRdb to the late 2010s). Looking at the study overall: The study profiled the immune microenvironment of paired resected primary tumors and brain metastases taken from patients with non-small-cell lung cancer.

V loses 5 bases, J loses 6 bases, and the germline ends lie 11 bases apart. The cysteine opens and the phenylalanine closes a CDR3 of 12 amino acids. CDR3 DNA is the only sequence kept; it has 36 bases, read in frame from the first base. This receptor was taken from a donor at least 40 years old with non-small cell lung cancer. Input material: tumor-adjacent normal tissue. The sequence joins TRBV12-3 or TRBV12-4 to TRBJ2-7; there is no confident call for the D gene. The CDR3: CASSLSPREQYF. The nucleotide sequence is TGTGCCAGCAGTCTCTCCCCCCGCGAGCAGTACTTC.